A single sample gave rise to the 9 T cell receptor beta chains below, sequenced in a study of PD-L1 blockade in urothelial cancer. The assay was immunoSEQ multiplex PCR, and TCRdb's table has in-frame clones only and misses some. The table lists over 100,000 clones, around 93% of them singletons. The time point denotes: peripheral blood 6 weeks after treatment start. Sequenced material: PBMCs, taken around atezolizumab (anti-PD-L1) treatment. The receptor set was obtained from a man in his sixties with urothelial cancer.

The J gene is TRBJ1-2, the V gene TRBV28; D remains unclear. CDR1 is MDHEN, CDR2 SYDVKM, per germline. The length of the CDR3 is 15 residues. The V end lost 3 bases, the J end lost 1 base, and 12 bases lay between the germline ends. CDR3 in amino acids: CASSLHPVFNYGYTF. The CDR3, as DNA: TGTGCCAGCAGTTTGCATCCAGTCTTTAACTATGGCTACACCTTC.

The CDR3 loop is CAWSTTGRPNEKLFF. CDR3 in DNA: TGTGCCTGGAGTACGACAGGTAGACCTAATGAAAAACTGTTTTTT. The rearrangement joins TRBV30 to TRBJ1-4; weak D call: TRBD1 (6 bases). Germline assignment: CDR1 GTSNPN and CDR2 SVGIG (reference sequence). Trimming pared 2 bases from V and 3 bases from J, leaving 13 bases between. CDR3 length: 15 residues.

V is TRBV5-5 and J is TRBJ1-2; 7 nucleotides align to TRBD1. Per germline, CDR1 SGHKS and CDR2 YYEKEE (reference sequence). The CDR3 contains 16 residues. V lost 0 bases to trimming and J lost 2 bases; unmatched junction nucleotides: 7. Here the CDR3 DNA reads TGTGCCAGCAGCTTGGCGACTGGGACAGAGAACTATGGCTACACCTTC. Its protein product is CASSLATGTENYGYTF.

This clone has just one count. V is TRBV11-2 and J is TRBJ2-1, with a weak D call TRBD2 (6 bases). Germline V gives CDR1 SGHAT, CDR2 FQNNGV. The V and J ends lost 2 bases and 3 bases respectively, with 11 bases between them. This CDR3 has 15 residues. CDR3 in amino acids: CASSLLGDFYNEQFF. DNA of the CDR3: TGTGCCAGCAGCTTATTGGGGGACTTCTACAATGAGCAGTTCTTC.

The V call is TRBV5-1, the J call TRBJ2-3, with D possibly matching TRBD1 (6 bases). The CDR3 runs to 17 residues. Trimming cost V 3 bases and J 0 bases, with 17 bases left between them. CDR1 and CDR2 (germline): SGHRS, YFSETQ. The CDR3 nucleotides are TGCGCCAGCAGCTCCGGTACAGGGTCGACTAGCACAGATACGCAGTATTTT. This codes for CASSSGTGSTSTDTQYF.

CDR3 protein: CASRPGQGYNSPLHF. CDR3 nucleotides: TGCGCCAGCAGACCGGGACAGGGCTATAATTCACCCCTCCACTTT. This rearrangement joins TRBV5-1 to TRBJ1-6, with 9 bases matching TRBD1. CDR3 size: 15 residues. The V gene's germline CDR1 is SGHRS and CDR2 YFSETQ. V trimming: 5 bases; J trimming: 3 bases; junction bases outside the gene matches: 3.

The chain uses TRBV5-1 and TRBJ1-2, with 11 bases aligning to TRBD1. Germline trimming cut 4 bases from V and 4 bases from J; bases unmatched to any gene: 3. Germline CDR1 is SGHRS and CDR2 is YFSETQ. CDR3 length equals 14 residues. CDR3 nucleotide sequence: TGCGCCAGCAGCCAGGGACAGGGGGTCTATGGCTACACCTTC. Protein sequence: CASSQGQGVYGYTF.

Here the CDR3 reads CASSLDSYVQETQYF. DNA for the CDR3: TGTGCCAGCAGCTTAGACTCGTACGTCCAAGAGACCCAGTACTTC. The V and J genes are TRBV7-9 and TRBJ2-5, with D unresolved. The CDR3 is 15 amino acids. The germline V gene encodes CDR1 SEHNR and CDR2 FQNEAQ (reference sequence). V was clipped by 1 base and J by 1 base, with 10 bases between them.

In DNA, the CDR3 is TGTGCAAGTCGCCCACGGGCGGGGGGCCTCTCAGTTCGGCGGCGAGCAGATACGCAGTATTTT. Translated, it gives CASRPRAGGLSVRRRADTQYF. The chain couples TRBV12-2 to TRBJ2-3; the D segment call TRBD2 is taken from the table without a DNA check. TRBV12-2 is a listed pseudogene. The CDR3 runs to 21 residues.